Reported below is one T cell receptor beta chain. This clone's antigen is unknown. No quality values exist for individual bases; no much larger clone is one base distant. In light of the paper, this sample's time point label describes: pretreatment peripheral blood. The cohort comprised 30 or so patients with locally advanced or metastatic urothelial carcinoma treated at Memorial Sloan Kettering on a trial protocol. Peripheral blood mononuclear cells were collected from each patient pretreatment and during treatment, giving between 1 and 8 total time points per patient. The Qiagen DNeasy Blood extraction kit was used to purify genomic DNA from total PBMCs and tumor samples. PBMCs were collected pretreatment and during treatment and were isolated and stored as previously described. The data belong to a study of PD-L1 blockade in urothelial cancer (dated by TCRdb to 2016 to 2017). Concerning the study at large: Every patient began therapy in the mid-2010s and was given atezolizumab 1,200 mg intravenously every 3 weeks. Blood samples gave a median of 141,255 T cells and 80,000 to 95,000 unique TCRs, with a median clonality of 0.080. Blood samples were analyzed at 3 weeks after treatment start (second dose) and at 6 weeks after treatment start. About 85% of the 29 patients were males with bladder-origin urothelial cancer, and about 65% of the roughly 30 reported a prior smoking history. Patients had an ECOG performance status of 0 or 1 and had received between 0 and 3 prior chemotherapy regimens. Whole exome sequencing and RNA sequencing of pretreatment tumors were performed alongside TCR sequencing in the same patients. Pretreatment blood TCR-seq was available for 30 or so patients, at least one posttreatment blood collection was obtained for about 24 patients, and tumor TCR-seq was available for about 24 patients. Durable clinical benefit meant progression-free survival longer than 6 months, and TCR features were also tested against progression-free and overall survival. Pretreatment tumor samples, along with matched peripheral blood collected serially before and after atezolizumab treatment, underwent TCR sequencing. Durable clinical benefit was achieved by nine patients but not by the remaining 20. An exploratory multi-omic analysis was conducted of the somatic, immune and clinical correlates of response to PD-L1 blockade with atezolizumab in urothelial cancer.

The CDR3 numbers 12 residues from cysteine through phenylalanine. Solely the CDR3 DNA is kept, with 36 bases framed from the first base. The germline V end is reduced by 6 bases and the J end by 2 bases; junction bases left unmatched: 4. From the germline V gene, CDR1 is SQVTM and CDR2 is ANQGSEA. Broad study findings and their caveats: At 3 weeks after the start of treatment, tumor-associated TCR clones in peripheral blood had expanded more in patients with durable benefit (n of about 22, p = 0.022). Because the sample size was small (n ≈ 28) and many of the analyses were exploratory, the results are meant to be hypothesis-generating. A pretreatment peripheral blood TCR clonality below the median was linked to improved progression-free and overall survival.

Synthetic TCR analog templates were spiked into each PCR to estimate absolute template abundance from read counts. The immunoSEQ assay used bias-controlled V and J gene primers to amplify TCRbeta CDR3 regions from genomic DNA. Sequencing of rearranged TCRbeta segments was done at approximately 20X coverage. In the authors' own workflow: Sequencing errors were corrected by clustering and CDR3s were annotated against IMGT to assign V, D and J genes. Downstream analyses used only productive TCRbeta rearrangements and left out out-of-frame or stop-codon sequences. Clonality was calculated as one minus the Shannon entropy normalized by the log of the number of unique productive sequences. Clones differing between time points or between blood and tumor were identified using Fisher's exact test with Benjamini-Hochberg correction, with an adjusted p below 0.01 applied as the threshold. TCRdb carries this immuneACCESS record with in-frame sequences only. Its versions omit some clonotypes, under half of them owing to an unresolved V gene in the studies checked, with the rest unexplained. V and J calls and clone size follow that table, whereas D and trimming were derived from the DNA. The sample has about 50,000 clones on record, about 68% of them singletons. Under 4.5% of the sample lies in the top ten.

The TCR sequence derives from a man in his 70s with urothelial cancer. The V gene is TRBV29-1 and the J gene is TRBJ2-7; 7 central bases correspond to TRBD1. Sequenced material: PBMCs, taken around atezolizumab (anti-PD-L1) treatment. The CDR3 protein: CSVGQAAYEQYF. The DNA sequence is given as TGCAGCGTCGGACAGGCGGCCTACGAGCAGTACTTC.